The 17 T cell receptor beta chains below come from one sample, sequenced in a study of blood T cell repertoires in COVID-19. Clones were read by immunoSEQ multiplex PCR, and TCRdb kept only the in-frame ones, dropping some. The data show roughly 270,000 clones, approximately 82% seen once. Sequenced input: PBMCs or T cells enriched from blood (not recorded which). These receptor sequences come from a middle-aged man who had been exposed to COVID-19.

CDR3 residues: CAWRRREGGGYTF. The DNA of the CDR3 is TGTGCCTGGAGGAGGAGGGAGGGAGGGGGCTACACCTTC. This rearrangement joins TRBV30 to TRBJ1-2; the D is unclear. The CDR3 is made up of 13 amino acids. Trimming cost V 3 bases and J 8 bases, with 16 bases left between them. Germline CDR1 reads GTSNPN; CDR2 reads SVGIG (reference sequence).

This rearrangement joins TRBV19 to TRBJ1-2; D is unresolved. CDR1 and CDR2 from the germline V gene are LNHDA and SQIVND (reference sequence). The CDR3 covers 17 residues. The V gene lost 1 base and the J gene lost 6 bases, with 21 bases spanning the gap. The CDR3, as DNA: TGTGCCAGTAGTATAGCCACCGTGCTCGAGAGGGTGGATGGCTACACCTTC. Residues: CASSIATVLERVDGYTF.

V and J are TRBV19 and TRBJ1-2; D not resolved. Trimming removed 7 bases at V and 0 bases at J, with 9 bases between. The V gene's germline CDR1 is LNHDA and CDR2 SQIVND (reference sequence). The CDR3 is made up of 13 amino acids. The DNA for the CDR3 is TGTGCCAGTAAAGGGAGAGCTAACTATGGCTACACCTTC. Its protein is CASKGRANYGYTF. Filled out from reference TRBV19 and TRBJ1-2, the complete variable domain reads DGGITQSPKYLFRKEGQNVTLSCEQNLNHDAMYWYRQDPGQGLRLIYYSQIVNDFQKGDIAEGYSVSREKKESFPLTVTSAQKNPTAFYLCASKGRANYGYTFGSGTRLTVV.

The gene calls are TRBV18 and TRBJ2-2; weak D call: TRBD2 (6 bases). The CDR3 is 15 amino acids. CDR1 and CDR2 from the germline V gene are KGHSH and LQKENI. The ends were cut back, 0 bases at V and 4 bases at J, with 9 bases in the middle. CDR3 nucleotides: TGTGCCAGCTCACCACCGGGGGGTTTCACCGGGGAGCTGTTTTTT. Its translation: CASSPPGGFTGELFF.

This chain uses TRBV24-1 with TRBJ2-7, with D tentatively TRBD1 (6 bases). This CDR3 region has 14 residues. The V gene lost 6 bases and the J gene lost 2 bases, with 13 bases spanning the gap. In germline, CDR1 is KGHDR, CDR2 SFDVKD. The CDR3 nucleotides are TGTGCCACCAGTCCACGACAGGTTACCTACGAGCAGTACTTC. This gives the protein CATSPRQVTYEQYF.

This chain uses TRBV7-6 with TRBJ2-1; D perhaps matches TRBD2 (6 bases). CDR3 length: 21 amino acids. The germline V and J ends were trimmed by 2 bases and 0 bases, with 26 bases remaining between them. The germline gives CDR1 SGHVS, CDR2 FNYEAQ. The CDR3 is CASSLFLGSGTYLSSYNEQFF. The CDR3 coding sequence is TGTGCCAGCAGCTTATTTCTGGGGAGTGGGACTTACCTAAGCTCCTACAATGAGCAGTTCTTC.

The chain combines TRBV30 with TRBJ1-5; D might be TRBD1 (5 bases). V lost 1 base, J lost 6 bases, and 13 bases lay in between. This CDR3 has 14 residues. Germline V CDR1 and CDR2: GTSNPN, SVGIG (reference sequence). Here the CDR3 DNA reads TGTGCCTGGAGTGGTATCGGGGGAAGTCAGCCCCAGCATTTT. This codes for CAWSGIGGSQPQHF.

This clone was observed a single time. This sequence joins TRBV30 and TRBJ1-1, with D possibly TRBD1 on 5 matching bases. Germline CDR1 and CDR2: GTSNPN and SVGIG (reference sequence). Trimming removed 8 bases from V and 4 bases from J, with 20 bases in between. The CDR3 sequence is 14 residues long. The CDR3 region is CARTVGGLATEAFF. The CDR3 region has the DNA TGTGCCCGGACCGTTGGGGGGTTGGCCACTGAAGCTTTCTTT. Full variable domain (outside the CDR3, taken from reference TRBV30 and TRBJ1-1): SQTIHQWPATLVQPVGSPLSLECTVEGTSNPNLYWYRQAAGRGLQLLFYSVGIGQISSEVPQNLSASRPQDRQFILSSKKLLLSDSGFYLCARTVGGLATEAFFGQGTRLTVV.

The rearrangement links TRBV10-2 to TRBJ2-1; 8 nucleotides agree with TRBD2. The CDR3 has 14 residues. Losses at the gene ends were 6 bases for V and 7 bases for J; bases not matched to a gene: 8. Germline V gene lookup returns CDR1 WSHSY and CDR2 SAAADI. CDR3 coding DNA: TGCGCCAGCAGGGAAGCGGGAGTTTTTAATGAGCAGTTCTTC. As protein: CASREAGVFNEQFF.

The rearrangement uses TRBV7-9 and TRBJ2-5; D might be TRBD2 (5 bases). CDR1 SEHNR and CDR2 FQNEAQ come from the germline V gene (reference sequence). This CDR3 spans 11 amino acids. The V gene lost 5 bases and the J gene lost 10 bases, with 11 bases spanning the gap. The CDR3 loop is CASSPGSVQYF. CDR3 in DNA: TGTGCCAGCAGCCCGGGGTCGGTCCAGTACTTC.

This clone was found once. The gene calls are TRBV19 and TRBJ2-2, with a weak D call TRBD2 (6 bases). Trimming pared 6 bases from V and 4 bases from J, leaving 12 bases between. The germline V gene has CDR1 LNHDA and CDR2 SQIVND (reference sequence). The CDR3 is 14 amino acids. The CDR3 sequence: CASRTGTATGELFF. The CDR3 DNA is TGTGCCAGTAGAACCGGGACTGCCACCGGGGAGCTGTTTTTT.

This clone was seen a single time. The CDR3 protein is CASSLMAGPGETQYF. CDR3 nucleotides: TGTGCCAGCAGCTTAATGGCAGGGCCAGGGGAGACCCAGTACTTC. The chain employs TRBV7-2 and TRBJ2-5; D is possibly TRBD1 (5 bases). Germline assignment: CDR1 SGHTA and CDR2 FQGNSA. Trimming shortened V by 2 bases and J by 5 bases, and 15 bases separated the two germline ends. The CDR3 contains 15 residues. Based on the CDR3 plus reference TRBV7-2 and TRBJ2-5, the full variable domain is GAGVSQSPSNKVTEKGKDVELRCDPISGHTALYWYRQSLGQGLEFLIYFQGNSAPDKSGLPSDRFSAERTGGSVSTLTIQRTQQEDSAVYLCASSLMAGPGETQYFGPGTRLLVL.

The chain has TRBV27 and TRBJ2-3; D is possibly TRBD1 (5 bases). Trimming pared 3 bases from V and 4 bases from J, leaving 14 bases between. The CDR3 consists of 15 residues. The germline CDR1 and CDR2 sequences are MNHEY and SMNVEV (reference sequence). The CDR3 bases are TGTGCCAGCAGTTTCGCAGGGTCGATCGCAGATACGCAGTATTTT. Amino acid sequence: CASSFAGSIADTQYF.

This chain uses TRBV12-5 with TRBJ2-2; 7 bases align to TRBD2. The V segment lost 7 bases and the J segment 0 bases; nucleotides outside the gene matches: 8. This CDR3 spans 16 amino acids. CDR1 is LGHNT, CDR2 FRNRAP, per germline. The CDR3 DNA is TGTGCTAGTGTCGAGGGACTAACGGCGAACACCGGGGAGCTGTTTTTT. Its protein is CASVEGLTANTGELFF. The full variable domain, with the rest looked up from reference TRBV12-5 and TRBJ2-2, is DARVTQTPRHKVTEMGQEVTMRCQPILGHNTVFWYRQTMMQGLELLAYFRNRAPLDDSGMPKDRFSAEMPDATLATLKIQPSEPRDSAVYFCASVEGLTANTGELFFGEGSRLTVL.

V gene TRBV5-4 combines with J gene TRBJ2-1; maybe TRBD2 (6 bases). Germline V gene lookup returns CDR1 SGHNT and CDR2 YYREEE (reference sequence). CDR3 length: 12 amino acids. Trimming pared 7 bases from V and 6 bases from J, leaving 11 bases between. The CDR3 DNA reads TGTGCCAGCCGACGCGGGACCAATGAGCAGTTCTTC. Translation gives CASRRGTNEQFF.

This clone was seen a few times. V is TRBV28 and J is TRBJ1-5, with D tentatively TRBD1 (6 bases). Germline V gene data show CDR1 as MDHEN and CDR2 as SYDVKM. The germline V and J ends were trimmed by 7 bases and 6 bases, with 10 bases remaining between them. The CDR3 spans 12 residues. Written as DNA, the CDR3 is TGTGCCAGCAAACAGGGCCGTCAGCCCCAGCATTTT. Encoded protein: CASKQGRQPQHF.

This chain joins TRBV15 and TRBJ2-1, with D hard to call. The CDR3 consists of 16 residues. CDR1 LNHNV and CDR2 YYDKDF come from the germline V gene (reference sequence). V lost 1 base and J lost 5, with 15 bases in between. The CDR3 protein is CATSRVKAGPDNEQFF. CDR3 nucleotide sequence: TGTGCCACCAGCAGAGTTAAGGCAGGCCCCGACAATGAGCAGTTCTTC.